These 31 T cell receptor beta chains originate from one sample sequenced in a study of tumor-infiltrating lymphocytes in primary liver carcinoma. In addition to blood RNA drawn from unsorted whole blood, germline DNA was extracted. With a constant-region primer, TCR beta cDNA was made from approximately 520 ng of total RNA. Three nested multiplex PCR rounds, a slightly modified ARM-PCR method, built the TCR beta libraries. The first two PCR rounds, roughly 10 cycles each, used TRBV1-TRBV30 forward primers and a C-beta reverse primer. TCRdb reanalysed the multiplex PCR reads using MiXCR and keeps one entry per CDR3 protein. The sample carries approximately 300,000 distinct CDR3 sequences, about 62% recorded once. Sequencing input: peripheral blood. All receptors derive from a man aged 35-49 years with primary liver carcinoma and hepatitis B virus infection.

This clonotype has just a few counts. One base away lies a much larger clone, so this may be a sequencing read error. The chain carries TRBV6-2 or TRBV6-3 and TRBJ1-5; possible D gene TRBD1, 6 bases. CDR1 and CDR2 (germline): MNHEY, SVGEGT. The CDR3 loop spans 12 amino acids. The DNA for the CDR3 is TGTGCCAACAGTCCCAGGGGACAGCCCCAGCATTTT. Its protein is CANSPRGQPQHF.

The rearrangement links TRBV29-1 to TRBJ2-1; no firm D call. This CDR3 is 16 amino acids long. Germline V CDR1 and CDR2: SQVTM, ANQGSEA. The CDR3 loop is CILENPAANSYNEQFF. CDR3 in DNA: TGCATCCTTGAAAACCCTGCTGCTAACTCCTACAATGAGCAGTTCTTC.

This clonotype was observed at least ten times. V is TRBV11-2 and J is TRBJ2-3; 15 bases agree with TRBD2. Germline V lookup: CDR1 SGHAT, CDR2 FQNNGV. The CDR3 loop spans 16 amino acids. J lost 6 bases, V lost 5 bases, and 6 bases had no gene match. DNA for the CDR3: TGTGCCAGCAGCCTGGGACTAGCGGGAGGTGTGGATACGCAGTATTTT. Protein: CASSLGLAGGVDTQYF.

This chain links TRBV5-1 with TRBJ2-1, with D unclear. V lost 0 bases, J lost 11 bases, and 12 bases lay in between. Germline assignment: CDR1 SGHRS and CDR2 YFSETQ. The CDR3 has 13 residues. CDR3 nucleotide sequence: TGCGCCAGCAGCTTGGAGCAGTGGAATAAGCAGTTCTTC. It is translated as CASSLEQWNKQFF.

This chain links TRBV7-9 with TRBJ2-1; 7 positions agree with TRBD2. The CDR3 covers 13 residues. CDR1 and CDR2 from the germline V gene are SEHNR and FQNEAQ (reference sequence). V dropped 8 bases and J dropped 8; count of bases not matched to a gene: 9. In nucleotides, the CDR3 is TGTGCCAGCGGGGAGGGCCCGGACCATGAGCAGTTCTTC. Amino acid sequence: CASGEGPDHEQFF.

The chain uses TRBV7-9 and TRBJ2-1, with TRBD1 as a possible D gene (5 bases). V lost 5 bases to trimming and J lost 6 bases, with 29 bases between them. This CDR3 has 19 amino acids. Germline values: CDR1 SEHNR, CDR2 FQNEAQ (reference sequence). CDR3 coding DNA: TGTGCCAGCAGCATGTCCTCTTTGGGATTAGGTTATCAGGGCAATGAGCAGTTCTTC. Protein sequence: CASSMSSLGLGYQGNEQFF.

J is TRBJ1-1 and V is TRBV7-9, with D uncertain. There are 13 residues in the CDR3. Germline V gene lookup returns CDR1 SEHNR and CDR2 FQNEAQ (reference sequence). Trimming removed 1 base from V and 4 bases from J, with 7 bases in between. CDR3 DNA sequence: TGTGCCAGCAGCTTAGGGTCGATCACTGAAGCTTTCTTT. Translation: CASSLGSITEAFF. The whole variable domain, filled in from reference TRBV7-9 and TRBJ1-1, reads DTGVSQNPRHKITKRGQNVTFRCDPISEHNRLYWYRQTLGQGPEFLTYFQNEAQLEKSRLLSDRFSAERPKGSFSTLEIQRTEQGDSAMYLCASSLGSITEAFFGQGTRLTVV.

The chain has TRBV5-1 and TRBJ2-2, with D tentatively TRBD1 or TRBD2 (6 bases each). Germline CDR1 and CDR2: SGHRS and YFSETQ. V lost 0 bases and J lost 3, with 9 bases in between. The CDR3 consists of 15 residues. The CDR3 region is CASSLEGGDTGELFF. The CDR3 nucleotides are TGCGCCAGCAGCTTGGAGGGGGGAGACACCGGGGAGCTGTTTTTT.

As to this clonotype: A read error may account for a junction end that differs from germline. V and J are TRBV11-2 and TRBJ1-6, with 7 bases identical to TRBD1. CDR3 size: 15 residues. Germline CDR1 is SGHAT and CDR2 is FQNNGV. CDR3 coding DNA: TGTGTCAGCAGTCGAACAGGGGTGGATAATTCACCCCTCCACTTT. It is translated as CVSSRTGVDNSPLHF. The entire variable domain, with the rest obtained from reference TRBV11-2 and TRBJ1-6, is as follows: EAGVAQSPRYKIIEKRQSVAFWCNPISGHATLYWYQQILGQGPKLLIQFQNNGVVDDSQLPKDRFSAERLKGVDSTLKIQPAKLEDSAVYLCVSSRTGVDNSPLHFGNGTRLTVT.

In the case of this clonotype: Sequence at one end of the junction differs from germline and may be a read error. V gene TRBV5-1 combines with J gene TRBJ2-6; D is unresolved. The CDR3 length is 13 residues. The V gene's germline CDR1 is SGHRS and CDR2 YFSETQ. Here the CDR3 reads CVSSPEGANVLTF. CDR3 nucleotide sequence: TGCGTCAGCTCTCCTGAGGGGGCCAACGTCCTGACTTTC.

The rearrangement joins TRBV30 to TRBJ1-6, with D unclear. This CDR3 is 14 amino acids long. Germline V gene data show CDR1 as GTSNPN and CDR2 as SVGIG (reference sequence). V lost 2 bases, J lost 0 bases, and 5 bases lay in between. CDR3 region: CAWSLDSYNSPLHF. The CDR3 DNA follows: TGTGCCTGGAGTTTGGACTCCTATAATTCACCCCTCCACTTT.

The J gene is TRBJ1-1, the V gene TRBV28; D ambiguous. CDR3 size: 14 residues. The germline CDR1 and CDR2 sequences are MDHEN and SYDVKM. V lost 7 bases and J 0 bases, leaving 12 bases between the germline ends. The CDR3 here is CASIIEQLNTEAFF. The CDR3 nucleotides read TGTGCCAGCATCATCGAACAGTTGAACACTGAAGCTTTCTTT.

Comments on this clonotype: It may be a read error: a sequence one base away is much more abundant. This chain uses TRBV5-1 with TRBJ2-4; TRBD1 might be the D (6 bases). Germline values: CDR1 SGHRS, CDR2 YFSETQ. The CDR3 is made up of 15 amino acids. CDR3 bases: TGCACCAGCAGCTTGAGGGGGTTTGAAGAAAACATTCAGTACTTC. Protein: CTSSLRGFEENIQYF.

This chain links TRBV28 with TRBJ2-1; D might be TRBD2 (6 bases). Germline V gives CDR1 MDHEN, CDR2 SYDVKM. The length of the CDR3 is 14 residues. Deletions cut 6 bases from V and 7 bases from J, with 16 bases between. CDR3 region: CASRNSGGLNEQFF. CDR3 in DNA: TGTGCCAGCAGAAATAGCGGAGGACTTAATGAGCAGTTCTTC. The whole variable domain, filled in from reference TRBV28 and TRBJ2-1, reads DVKVTQSSRYLVKRTGEKVFLECVQDMDHENMFWYRQDPGLGLRLIYFSYDVKMKEKGDIPEGYSVSREKKERFSLILESASTNQTSMYLCASRNSGGLNEQFFGPGTRLTVL.

About this clonotype itself: Since a much larger clone is just one base distant, this may be a read error. The J gene is TRBJ2-5, the V gene TRBV6-1; possible D gene TRBD2, 5 bases. CDR1 is MNHNS, CDR2 SASEGT, per germline. This CDR3 is built from 14 residues. V lost 2 bases to trimming and J lost 9 bases, with 16 bases between them. CDR3 loop: CASSESSGGEAQYF. Written as DNA, the CDR3 is TGTGCCAGCAGTGAATCGAGCGGAGGCGAGGCCCAGTACTTC.

This clonotype was detected ten times or more. The CDR3 is CSVMYTGELFF. The CDR3 DNA is TGCAGCGTTATGTACACCGGGGAGCTGTTTTTT. The chain combines TRBV29-1 with TRBJ2-2; D gene uncertain. Trimming stripped 5 bases from V and 3 bases from J, with 4 bases between. CDR3 length equals 11 residues. Germline V gives CDR1 SQVTM, CDR2 ANQGSEA.

On this clonotype itself: The junction does not match germline at one end; this may be a read error. The chain couples TRBV4-2 to TRBJ1-6; D ambiguous. The CDR3 spans 18 residues. Germline V CDR1 and CDR2: LGHNA, YNFKEQ. The DNA for the CDR3 is TGTGCCAGCAGTCAAGATGGATCTTTCTCCTCCTATAATTCACCCCTCCACTTT. This encodes CASSQDGSFSSYNSPLHF.

The table lists this clonotype with many counts. The chain joins TRBV29-1 to TRBJ1-3; 8 bases are a match to TRBD1. After removal of 7 bases from V and 4 bases from J, the junction contained 0 bases not matched to a gene. CDR1 SQVTM and CDR2 ANQGSEA come from the germline V gene. The CDR3 spans 11 residues. In DNA form, the CDR3 reads TGCAGCGGGGACAGGGGAAACACCATATATTTT. As protein: CSGDRGNTIYF.

To note about this clonotype: Sequence at one end of the junction differs from germline and may be a read error. The chain carries TRBV10-3 and TRBJ1-1; tentative D call: TRBD1 (6 bases). The CDR3 extends over 14 amino acids. Germline CDR1 is ENHRY and CDR2 is SYGVKD. CDR3 nucleotide sequence: TGTGCCATCAGTACATCCGGGGGGGACACTGAAGCTCTCTTT. Translation gives CAISTSGGDTEALF.

As for this clonotype: The missing conserved phenylalanine or tryptophan at the end of this CDR3 makes a read error likely. The chain uses TRBV6-5 and TRBJ2-2, with D possibly matching TRBD2 (5 bases). The CDR3 runs to 16 residues. Germline values: CDR1 MNHEY, CDR2 SVGAGI. V lost 4 bases and J 4 bases, leaving 16 bases between the germline ends. The CDR3 coding sequence is TGTGCCAGCAGTTCTCCCGGGGTCTCCGTCACCGGGGAGCTGTTTATT. It codes for CASSSPGVSVTGELFI.

Of note for this clonotype: A junction end diverges from the germline sequence, so it may reflect a read error. J is TRBJ1-1 and V is TRBV11-1; D remains ambiguous. CDR1 SGHAT and CDR2 FQDESV come from the germline V gene (reference sequence). There are 14 residues in the CDR3. The CDR3 DNA reads TGTGCCAGCAACTTAGTGGGCAGGAACACTGAAGCTTTCTTC. It translates to CASNLVGRNTEAFF.

This clonotype showed up just once. A much larger clonotype is one base distant, so this may be a read error. J is TRBJ2-2 and V is TRBV6-5; TRBD1 might be the D (5 bases). Germline CDR1 reads MNHEY; CDR2 reads SVGAGI. CDR3 size: 14 residues. CDR3 sequence: CASSYGANTRELFF. In DNA, the CDR3 is TGTGCCAGCAGTTACGGGGCGAACACCCGGGAGCTGTTTTTT.

This clonotype was recorded only once. A clone one base away is much larger, so this may be a read error. The chain combines TRBV6-5 with TRBJ2-7; the match to TRBD1 covers 10 bases. This CDR3 has 15 amino acids. From germline, CDR1 is MNHEY and CDR2 SVGAGI. The CDR3 here is CASSSLPGQGYDQYF. In nucleotides, the CDR3 is TGTGCCAGCAGTTCGCTTCCGGGACAGGGGTACGATCAGTACTTC.

A remark on this clonotype: This may stem from a read error, because a much larger clone lies one nucleotide away. The chain employs TRBV4-2 and TRBJ2-1, with TRBD2 matching over 8 bases. CDR3 length: 14 amino acids. The germline V gene has CDR1 LGHNA and CDR2 YNFKEQ. This CDR3 is CASSQVSGKNDQFF. The CDR3 nucleotides are TGTGCCAGCAGCCAAGTTAGCGGGAAGAATGACCAGTTCTTC.

This clonotype was detected a few times. V and J are TRBV7-9 and TRBJ2-7; weak D call: TRBD2 (6 bases). This CDR3 is 14 amino acids long. Per germline, CDR1 SEHNR and CDR2 FQNEAQ (reference sequence). The ends were cut back, 5 bases at V and 11 bases at J, with 22 bases in the middle. CDR3 sequence reads: CASSPDLGRGGEYF. In DNA, the CDR3 is TGTGCCAGCAGCCCAGATCTCGGTAGGGGCGGGGAGTACTTC.

On this clonotype: This is likely a read error, given that the CDR3 carries no conserved phenylalanine or tryptophan at its end. J is TRBJ2-1 and V is TRBV29-1; TRBD2 aligns across 8 bases. This CDR3 has 14 amino acids. Germline trimming cut 1 base from V and 7 bases from J; bases unmatched to any gene: 6. Looked up from germline, CDR1 is SQVTM and CDR2 is ANQGSEA. CDR3 DNA: TGCAGCGTTGAAGTAGCGGGACTAGGAAATGAGCAGTTCTCC. It yields the protein CSVEVAGLGNEQFS.

Details on this clonotype: Possible read error: a much larger clone is one base away. V is TRBV6-2 or TRBV6-3 and J is TRBJ2-3; D uncertain. The CDR3 has 14 amino acids. Germline-derived CDR1 and CDR2 are MNHEY and SVGEGT. Trimming removed 6 bases from V and 2 bases from J, with 12 bases in between. The CDR3 loop reads CASRRRSHTDTQYF. The CDR3 DNA follows: TGTGCCAGCAGGCGTAGAAGTCACACAGATACGCAGTATTTT.

This clonotype has just one count. The V gene is TRBV6-2 or TRBV6-3, the J gene TRBJ2-7; 8 bases align to TRBD1. This CDR3 has 14 residues. The V gene end was trimmed by 5 bases and the J gene end by 2 bases; junction bases not matched to a gene: 5. The V gene's germline CDR1 is MNHEY and CDR2 SVGEGT. CDR3: CASSKTGGTYEQYF. For the CDR3, the DNA is TGTGCCAGCAGTAAAACAGGGGGAACCTACGAGCAGTACTTC.

Regarding this clonotype: A read error may explain this, as a much larger clone is one base away. The rearrangement joins TRBV6-2 or TRBV6-3 to TRBJ2-1; D is unclear. CDR3 length: 15 amino acids. Trimming took 2 bases from V and 9 from J, leaving 17 bases between them. The V gene's germline CDR1 is MNHEY and CDR2 SVGEGT. For the CDR3, the DNA is TGTGCCAGCAGTTACCTGGAGTGGGAATGGAGTGAGCAGTTCTTC. It specifies CASSYLEWEWSEQFF.

The rearrangement joins TRBV5-1 to TRBJ1-2; 8 positions match TRBD1. The germline V gene has CDR1 SGHRS and CDR2 YFSETQ. Losses at the gene ends were 3 bases for V and 8 bases for J; bases not matched to a gene: 12. The CDR3 length is 15 residues. This chain's CDR3 is CASSSQGQEAEGYTF. In DNA form, the CDR3 reads TGCGCCAGCAGCTCTCAGGGACAGGAGGCTGAAGGCTACACCTTC.

On this clonotype: Because the CDR3 is missing its conserved closing phenylalanine or tryptophan, this is likely a read error. J is TRBJ1-1 and V is TRBV29-1; possibly TRBD1 for D (5 bases). The length of the CDR3 is 15 residues. CDR1 and CDR2 (germline): SQVTM, ANQGSEA. Trimming shortened V by 7 bases and J by 0 bases, and 18 bases separated the two germline ends. The CDR3: CSGSWGWGMNTEAFS. CDR3 DNA sequence: TGCAGCGGGTCATGGGGCTGGGGAATGAACACTGAAGCTTTCTCC.